Ten or more counts support the clone carrying this T cell receptor beta chain. Its antigen is not known. The data are from a study of T cell repertoires in cytomegalovirus infection. Study-level background: Both a matching HLA type and CMV infection were indicated by public TCR beta signatures.

Study outcomes and limitations: The study identified carriers of CMV plus the relevant HLA from cumulative public TCR beta family frequency. CMV-specific TCR beta clonotypes restricted by HLA-C dominated the ex vivo response.

TCRdb processed the reads anew with MiXCR; each CDR3 protein has one entry. The sample includes roughly 230,000 distinct CDR3 sequences, around 6.6% of them seen just once. The source is a human donor in good health (CMV status not recorded). Some clones in this sample may be carry-over from other donors' samples. Sequenced material: PBMCs.

The DNA of the CDR3 is TGTGCCAGCAGTTCCTCCGGGACAGACGATGGCTACACCTTC. Protein sequence: CASSSSGTDDGYTF. V and J are TRBV12-3 or TRBV12-4 and TRBJ1-2; TRBD1 agrees at 7 bases. CDR3 length: 14 residues. V dropped 4 bases and J dropped 6; count of bases not matched to a gene: 8.